The rows below give T cell receptor beta chains drawn from one sample of a study of blood T cell repertoires in COVID-19. Assay used: immunoSEQ multiplex PCR; TCRdb lists only in-frame clones, some missing. The sample contains 150,000 to 200,000 clones, 88% of which appear only once. The sample comprised PBMCs or T cells enriched from blood (not recorded which). The receptor set was obtained from a young woman who had recovered from COVID-19. CDR3s include the opening cysteine and the closing phenylalanine or tryptophan. The D gene is left open where the match is weak. Only some rows state a clone size, as once, few, many or a class for expanded clones.

CDR3aa: CASSLGGGSYEQYF; CDR3nt: TGCGCCAGCAGCTTGGGTGGGGGGTCGTACGAGCAGTACTTC; abundance: NA; v_gene: TRBV5-1; j_gene: TRBJ2-7; d_gene: NA
CDR3aa: CASSHKGQSSYEQYF; CDR3nt: TGTGCCAGCAGCCACAAGGGACAGAGCTCCTACGAGCAGTACTTC; abundance: NA; v_gene: TRBV27; j_gene: TRBJ2-7; d_gene: TRBD1
CDR3aa: CASSYADSYTEAFF; CDR3nt: TGTGCCAGCAGTTACGCGGACAGCTACACTGAAGCTTTCTTT; abundance: NA; v_gene: TRBV6-5; j_gene: TRBJ1-1; d_gene: NA
CDR3aa: CASTGGYGNTIYF; CDR3nt: TGTGCCAGCACCGGGGGGTATGGAAACACCATATATTTT; abundance: NA; v_gene: TRBV28; j_gene: TRBJ1-3; d_gene: NA
CDR3aa: CSVEAWDRGYEQYF; CDR3nt: TGCAGCGTTGAAGCTTGGGACAGAGGCTACGAGCAGTACTTC; abundance: NA; v_gene: TRBV29-1; j_gene: TRBJ2-7; d_gene: TRBD1
CDR3aa: CASSPWDSKNTEAFF; CDR3nt: TGTGCCAGCAGCCCGTGGGACAGCAAGAACACTGAAGCTTTCTTT; abundance: NA; v_gene: TRBV3-1/TRBV3-2; j_gene: TRBJ1-1; d_gene: TRBD1
CDR3aa: CASSLWTETSYEQYF; CDR3nt: TGTGCCAGCAGTCTATGGACAGAAACTTCCTACGAGCAGTACTTC; abundance: NA; v_gene: TRBV6-2/TRBV6-3; j_gene: TRBJ2-7; d_gene: NA
CDR3aa: CAWSRDSKSINYGYTF; CDR3nt: TGTGCCTGGAGCCGGGACAGCAAATCCATTAACTATGGCTACACCTTC; abundance: NA; v_gene: TRBV30; j_gene: TRBJ1-2; d_gene: TRBD1
CDR3aa: CASSPRGSGGPDEQFF; CDR3nt: TGTGCCAGCAGCCCTCGGGGTAGCGGGGGTCCGGATGAGCAGTTCTTC; abundance: NA; v_gene: TRBV7-2; j_gene: TRBJ2-1; d_gene: TRBD2
CDR3aa: CASSLLAGWDGYTF; CDR3nt: TGTGCCAGCAGCCTACTGGCGGGCTGGGATGGCTACACCTTC; abundance: NA; v_gene: TRBV28; j_gene: TRBJ1-2; d_gene: NA
CDR3aa: CATSRVGWAPKLFF; CDR3nt: TGTGCCACCAGCAGAGTTGGCTGGGCCCCAAAACTGTTTTTT; abundance: few; v_gene: TRBV15; j_gene: TRBJ1-4; d_gene: NA
CDR3aa: CASSSPLVAGDRKQYF; CDR3nt: TGCGCCAGCAGCTCCCCGTTGGTAGCGGGAGATAGGAAGCAGTACTTC; abundance: NA; v_gene: TRBV5-1; j_gene: TRBJ2-7; d_gene: TRBD2
CDR3aa: CASSLVLQGTQYF; CDR3nt: TGTGCCAGCAGTTTAGTTCTACAGGGGACCCAGTACTTC; abundance: NA; v_gene: TRBV28; j_gene: TRBJ2-5; d_gene: NA
CDR3aa: CASSEDTSGGEKLFF; CDR3nt: TGTGCCAGCAGTGAAGACACCTCGGGGGGTGAAAAACTGTTTTTT; abundance: NA; v_gene: TRBV2; j_gene: TRBJ1-4; d_gene: NA
CDR3aa: CASSDSGRGIQETQYF; CDR3nt: TGTGCCAGCAGTGACTCGGGCAGGGGTATACAAGAGACCCAGTACTTC; abundance: many; v_gene: TRBV6-4; j_gene: TRBJ2-5; d_gene: NA
CDR3aa: CASSFRRGEQYF; CDR3nt: TGTGCCAGCAGTTTCCGCCGAGGCGAGCAGTACTTC; abundance: NA; v_gene: TRBV27; j_gene: TRBJ2-7; d_gene: NA
CDR3aa: CASSQAGGGSPLHF; CDR3nt: TGTGCCAGCAGCCAAGCAGGGGGTGGTTCACCCCTCCACTTT; abundance: NA; v_gene: TRBV4-2; j_gene: TRBJ1-6; d_gene: TRBD1
CDR3aa: CATSVDSYGYTF; CDR3nt: TGTGCCACCAGTGTTGACAGCTATGGCTACACCTTC; abundance: NA; v_gene: TRBV24-1; j_gene: TRBJ1-2; d_gene: NA
CDR3aa: CASSLGTSGSYEQYF; CDR3nt: TGTGCCAGCAGCCTAGGGACTAGCGGATCCTACGAGCAGTACTTC; abundance: NA; v_gene: TRBV14; j_gene: TRBJ2-7; d_gene: TRBD2
CDR3aa: CASSYQEGATNEKLFF; CDR3nt: TGTGCCAGCAGCTACCAAGAGGGGGCAACTAATGAAAAACTGTTTTTT; abundance: few; v_gene: TRBV7-9; j_gene: TRBJ1-4; d_gene: NA
CDR3aa: CASSATGYSYEQYF; CDR3nt: TGTGCCAGTAGTGCGACAGGGTACTCCTACGAGCAGTACTTC; abundance: few; v_gene: TRBV19; j_gene: TRBJ2-7; d_gene: TRBD1
CDR3aa: CASKAGETETQYF; CDR3nt: TGTGCCAGCAAAGCGGGAGAAACGGAGACCCAGTACTTC; abundance: NA; v_gene: TRBV2; j_gene: TRBJ2-5; d_gene: TRBD2
CDR3aa: CASSYPQGQGSEQYF; CDR3nt: TGTGCCAGCAGTTACCCCCAGGGACAGGGATCCGAGCAGTACTTC; abundance: NA; v_gene: TRBV6-2/TRBV6-3; j_gene: TRBJ2-7; d_gene: TRBD1
CDR3aa: CASSPSTGATGLYSNQPQHF; CDR3nt: TGTGCCAGCAGTCCATCTACAGGGGCCACGGGGCTATATAGCAATCAGCCCCAGCATTTT; abundance: NA; v_gene: TRBV28; j_gene: TRBJ1-5; d_gene: TRBD1
CDR3aa: CAISDSERGAETQYF; CDR3nt: TGTGCCATCAGTGATTCCGAGCGGGGGGCAGAGACCCAGTACTTC; abundance: once; v_gene: TRBV10-3; j_gene: TRBJ2-5; d_gene: TRBD2
CDR3aa: CASSLAGETQYF; CDR3nt: TGTGCCAGCAGCTTAGCTGGCGAGACCCAGTACTTC; abundance: NA; v_gene: TRBV13; j_gene: TRBJ2-5; d_gene: NA
CDR3aa: CASSPGFLQPQHF; CDR3nt: TGTGCCAGCAGCCCAGGGTTTCTTCAGCCCCAGCATTTT; abundance: NA; v_gene: TRBV27; j_gene: TRBJ1-5; d_gene: NA
CDR3aa: CASSSPRSIYGYTF; CDR3nt: TGTGCCAGCAGCTCCCCTAGGAGTATCTATGGCTACACCTTC; abundance: NA; v_gene: TRBV6-2/TRBV6-3; j_gene: TRBJ1-2; d_gene: NA
CDR3aa: CASIDSPYEQYF; CDR3nt: TGTGCCAGCATTGACAGTCCCTACGAGCAGTACTTC; abundance: NA; v_gene: TRBV12-3/TRBV12-4; j_gene: TRBJ2-7; d_gene: NA
CDR3aa: CASSQAWDSFYEQYF; CDR3nt: TGTGCCAGCAGCCAAGCATGGGACAGCTTCTACGAGCAGTACTTC; abundance: NA; v_gene: TRBV3-1/TRBV3-2; j_gene: TRBJ2-7; d_gene: TRBD1
CDR3aa: CASSQEAGAGPQHF; CDR3nt: TGTGCCAGCTCACAGGAGGCGGGAGCGGGGCCCCAGCATTTT; abundance: NA; v_gene: TRBV18; j_gene: TRBJ1-5; d_gene: NA
CDR3aa: CASRLVAGISNQPQHF; CDR3nt: TGCGCCAGCAGATTAGTGGCGGGCATAAGCAATCAGCCCCAGCATTTT; abundance: NA; v_gene: TRBV23-1; j_gene: TRBJ1-5; d_gene: NA
CDR3aa: CATSRDKGPFSNEKLFF; CDR3nt: TGTGCCACCAGCAGAGATAAGGGGCCATTTTCTAATGAAAAACTGTTTTTT; abundance: NA; v_gene: TRBV15; j_gene: TRBJ1-4; d_gene: NA
CDR3aa: CASSLDRDGGNTIYF; CDR3nt: TGTGCCAGCAGCTTAGACAGGGATGGAGGAAACACCATATATTTT; abundance: NA; v_gene: TRBV7-2; j_gene: TRBJ1-3; d_gene: NA
CDR3aa: CASSSWAGELFF; CDR3nt: TGTGCCAGCAGTTCCTGGGCGGGGGAGCTGTTTTTT; abundance: NA; v_gene: TRBV12-3/TRBV12-4; j_gene: TRBJ2-2; d_gene: NA
CDR3aa: CASIEGENTEAFF; CDR3nt: TGTGCCAGCATCGAGGGGGAGAACACTGAAGCTTTCTTT; abundance: NA; v_gene: TRBV2; j_gene: TRBJ1-1; d_gene: NA
CDR3aa: CASRSEFKNTEAFF; CDR3nt: TGCGCCAGCAGGAGTGAGTTTAAGAACACTGAAGCTTTCTTT; abundance: NA; v_gene: TRBV4-1; j_gene: TRBJ1-1; d_gene: NA
CDR3aa: CASRKKFGTGTGTEAFF; CDR3nt: TGTGCCAGCAGAAAAAAATTTGGGACAGGGACCGGCACTGAAGCTTTCTTT; abundance: NA; v_gene: TRBV28; j_gene: TRBJ1-1; d_gene: TRBD1
CDR3aa: CASSLDGGRGASYEQYF; CDR3nt: TGTGCCAGCAGCTTAGATGGAGGGCGGGGAGCCAGCTACGAGCAGTACTTC; abundance: NA; v_gene: TRBV7-6; j_gene: TRBJ2-7; d_gene: NA
CDR3aa: CASTSIPGQGTTNEKLFF; CDR3nt: TGTGCCAGCACCTCAATACCGGGACAGGGAACAACTAATGAAAAACTGTTTTTT; abundance: NA; v_gene: TRBV28; j_gene: TRBJ1-4; d_gene: TRBD1
CDR3aa: CASSLQRQANEQYF; CDR3nt: TGTGCCAGTAGTCTCCAGCGACAGGCAAACGAGCAGTACTTC; abundance: NA; v_gene: TRBV19; j_gene: TRBJ2-7; d_gene: NA
CDR3aa: CASRTGGDGYTF; CDR3nt: TGCGCCAGCAGGACAGGGGGCGATGGCTACACCTTC; abundance: NA; v_gene: TRBV5-1; j_gene: TRBJ1-2; d_gene: TRBD1
CDR3aa: CASSSSGTGSYEQYF; CDR3nt: TGTGCCAGCAGTTCTAGCGGGACGGGCTCTTACGAGCAGTACTTC; abundance: NA; v_gene: TRBV27; j_gene: TRBJ2-7; d_gene: TRBD2
CDR3aa: CASSQRLAGPWWDEQYF; CDR3nt: TGTGCCAGCAGCCAACGTTTAGCGGGCCCCTGGTGGGACGAGCAGTACTTC; abundance: NA; v_gene: TRBV3-1/TRBV3-2; j_gene: TRBJ2-7; d_gene: TRBD2
CDR3aa: CASSELGQSYEQYF; CDR3nt: TGTGCCAGCAGTGAATTGGGACAGTCCTACGAGCAGTACTTC; abundance: NA; v_gene: TRBV2; j_gene: TRBJ2-7; d_gene: TRBD1
CDR3aa: CATSEPGGRGANVLTF; CDR3nt: TGTGCCACCAGTGAACCAGGGGGCCGGGGGGCCAACGTCCTGACTTTC; abundance: NA; v_gene: TRBV24-1; j_gene: TRBJ2-6; d_gene: TRBD1
CDR3aa: CASSSGTGAYEQYF; CDR3nt: TGTGCCAGCAGCTCCGGGACAGGGGCCTACGAGCAGTACTTC; abundance: NA; v_gene: TRBV5-6; j_gene: TRBJ2-7; d_gene: TRBD1
CDR3aa: CASSQEASGGYNEQFF; CDR3nt: TGTGCCAGCAGCCAAGAAGCTAGCGGGGGATACAATGAGCAGTTCTTC; abundance: NA; v_gene: TRBV3-1/TRBV3-2; j_gene: TRBJ2-1; d_gene: TRBD2
CDR3aa: CASSSDHPHGTGLNYGYTF; CDR3nt: TGCGCCAGCAGCTCCGACCACCCCCACGGGACAGGGTTGAACTATGGCTACACCTTC; abundance: NA; v_gene: TRBV5-1; j_gene: TRBJ1-2; d_gene: TRBD1